This TCR beta chain was profiled in a study of human T cells and chemical hapten exposure. About the study: An area of 2 cm by more than 1.5 cm on upper inner arm skin received 2% DPC for sensitization. Minor pooled library volume differences mainly drove per-sample TCR yield variation.

MiXCR, applied by TCRdb to the RACE reads, yields one record per CDR3 protein. Of 250,000 or so distinct CDR3 sequences detected, 7.5% to 9% appear once; the ten largest clones hold more than 0.95%. Regarding time point: pre-sensitization, week 0. As for treatment: therapeutic diphenylcyclopropenone sensitization with weekly scalp DPC. The length of the CDR3 is 14 residues. The specimen comprised whole blood, sampled in connection with sensitization to the hapten diphenylcyclopropenone (DPC). This receptor was identified in a man between 18 and 35 years old with alopecia areata. Some clones in this sample may be carry-over from other donors' samples. The chain is built from TRBV3-2 and TRBJ1-5; the table's TRBD1 call for D was not verified on the DNA. TRBV3-2 is a known pseudogene. The CDR3 region is CASSPRQVDQPQHF. The CDR3 DNA reads TGTGCCAGCAGCCCTAGACAGGTGGATCAGCCCCAGCATTTT.